Reported below is one TCR beta chain. As yet, its antigen is unknown. The repertoire was sequenced with immunoSEQ multiplex PCR; TCRdb's copy has only in-frame clones and lacks some. The sample gives roughly 130,000 clones, just under 90% of which show up once; approximately 3.3% is in the top ten. These data come from a study of cytomegalovirus exposure and HLA in healthy donors. Study-wide results and limits: Generally TCR sequences proved uncommon, though certain public TCRs appeared in numerous donors. Specificity for CMV antigens was confirmed in vitro for a few of the CMV-associated chains.

The CDR3 length is 13 residues. Germline loops: CDR1 SNHLY, CDR2 FYNNEI. Trimming shortened V by 4 bases and J by 3 bases, and 9 bases separated the two germline ends. The TCR was taken from a man between 25 and 39 years old in good health and CMV-seronegative. The chain is built from TRBV2 and TRBJ1-1, with D maybe TRBD1 (6 bases). The sample consisted of PBMCs. The CDR3 loop is CASSVNRDTEAFF. DNA for the CDR3: TGTGCCAGCAGTGTTAACAGGGACACTGAAGCTTTCTTT.